Given below is one T cell receptor beta chain in context. As yet, its antigen is unknown. This record belongs to a study of blood T cells in healthy people across ages. Study observations and caveats: Diversity of TCR beta per million T cells declined in a roughly linear way with age. It was not known whether donors were CMV positive (a possible confounder of expanded clonotype changes).

The extraction recovered at least 6 micrograms of total RNA per sample. Through a sample-barcoded 5' primer and a J-beta primer mix, a second PCR was run for roughly 7 to 12 cycles. All cDNA molecules were each tagged by a template-switch adaptor with 12 random nucleotides. TCRdb fed the 5' RACE reads into MiXCR, producing one record per CDR3 protein. The sample records approximately 940,000 distinct CDR3 sequences, 40% to 60% being singletons. CDR3 length: 17 residues. Trimming at V came to 3 bases and at J to 10 bases, leaving 10 bases not matched to a gene. CDR1 and CDR2 (germline): SGHTA, FQGNSA. This receptor was obtained from a man younger than 45 in good health. V and J are TRBV7-2 and TRBJ1-6, with TRBD1 matching over 12 bases. Sequencing input: blood. CDR3 bases: TGTGCCAGCAGCTTTCACGGGACAGGGGGCCCTAGGTCACCCCTCCACTTT. Translating gives CASSFHGTGGPRSPLHF.